This T cell receptor beta chain appears in the sequencing data of a study of T cells in Graves' hyperthyroidism and ophthalmopathy. Authors of the study amplified TCR beta CDR3 regions from RNA transcripts. Using the HTBI primer set, a first-round RT-PCR was run on the TCR CDR3. TCRdb independently ran MiXCR on the multiplex PCR reads; one entry per CDR3 protein. This repertoire shows approximately 610,000 distinct CDR3 sequences, roughly 14% found once; its top ten account for roughly 4.3%. This clonotype was found many times. Trimming took 1 base from V and 1 from J, leaving 7 bases between them. From germline, CDR1 is SGHTA and CDR2 FQGNSA. CDR3 size: 14 residues.

Sequencing used blood. V usage is TRBV7-2 and J usage is TRBJ2-5; D call uncertain. This receptor was identified in a woman aged 40 to 50 with Graves' ophthalmopathy. CDR3 nucleotide sequence: TGTGCCAGCAGCTTAGACGGAATCCAAGAGACCCAGTACTTC. It is translated as CASSLDGIQETQYF.